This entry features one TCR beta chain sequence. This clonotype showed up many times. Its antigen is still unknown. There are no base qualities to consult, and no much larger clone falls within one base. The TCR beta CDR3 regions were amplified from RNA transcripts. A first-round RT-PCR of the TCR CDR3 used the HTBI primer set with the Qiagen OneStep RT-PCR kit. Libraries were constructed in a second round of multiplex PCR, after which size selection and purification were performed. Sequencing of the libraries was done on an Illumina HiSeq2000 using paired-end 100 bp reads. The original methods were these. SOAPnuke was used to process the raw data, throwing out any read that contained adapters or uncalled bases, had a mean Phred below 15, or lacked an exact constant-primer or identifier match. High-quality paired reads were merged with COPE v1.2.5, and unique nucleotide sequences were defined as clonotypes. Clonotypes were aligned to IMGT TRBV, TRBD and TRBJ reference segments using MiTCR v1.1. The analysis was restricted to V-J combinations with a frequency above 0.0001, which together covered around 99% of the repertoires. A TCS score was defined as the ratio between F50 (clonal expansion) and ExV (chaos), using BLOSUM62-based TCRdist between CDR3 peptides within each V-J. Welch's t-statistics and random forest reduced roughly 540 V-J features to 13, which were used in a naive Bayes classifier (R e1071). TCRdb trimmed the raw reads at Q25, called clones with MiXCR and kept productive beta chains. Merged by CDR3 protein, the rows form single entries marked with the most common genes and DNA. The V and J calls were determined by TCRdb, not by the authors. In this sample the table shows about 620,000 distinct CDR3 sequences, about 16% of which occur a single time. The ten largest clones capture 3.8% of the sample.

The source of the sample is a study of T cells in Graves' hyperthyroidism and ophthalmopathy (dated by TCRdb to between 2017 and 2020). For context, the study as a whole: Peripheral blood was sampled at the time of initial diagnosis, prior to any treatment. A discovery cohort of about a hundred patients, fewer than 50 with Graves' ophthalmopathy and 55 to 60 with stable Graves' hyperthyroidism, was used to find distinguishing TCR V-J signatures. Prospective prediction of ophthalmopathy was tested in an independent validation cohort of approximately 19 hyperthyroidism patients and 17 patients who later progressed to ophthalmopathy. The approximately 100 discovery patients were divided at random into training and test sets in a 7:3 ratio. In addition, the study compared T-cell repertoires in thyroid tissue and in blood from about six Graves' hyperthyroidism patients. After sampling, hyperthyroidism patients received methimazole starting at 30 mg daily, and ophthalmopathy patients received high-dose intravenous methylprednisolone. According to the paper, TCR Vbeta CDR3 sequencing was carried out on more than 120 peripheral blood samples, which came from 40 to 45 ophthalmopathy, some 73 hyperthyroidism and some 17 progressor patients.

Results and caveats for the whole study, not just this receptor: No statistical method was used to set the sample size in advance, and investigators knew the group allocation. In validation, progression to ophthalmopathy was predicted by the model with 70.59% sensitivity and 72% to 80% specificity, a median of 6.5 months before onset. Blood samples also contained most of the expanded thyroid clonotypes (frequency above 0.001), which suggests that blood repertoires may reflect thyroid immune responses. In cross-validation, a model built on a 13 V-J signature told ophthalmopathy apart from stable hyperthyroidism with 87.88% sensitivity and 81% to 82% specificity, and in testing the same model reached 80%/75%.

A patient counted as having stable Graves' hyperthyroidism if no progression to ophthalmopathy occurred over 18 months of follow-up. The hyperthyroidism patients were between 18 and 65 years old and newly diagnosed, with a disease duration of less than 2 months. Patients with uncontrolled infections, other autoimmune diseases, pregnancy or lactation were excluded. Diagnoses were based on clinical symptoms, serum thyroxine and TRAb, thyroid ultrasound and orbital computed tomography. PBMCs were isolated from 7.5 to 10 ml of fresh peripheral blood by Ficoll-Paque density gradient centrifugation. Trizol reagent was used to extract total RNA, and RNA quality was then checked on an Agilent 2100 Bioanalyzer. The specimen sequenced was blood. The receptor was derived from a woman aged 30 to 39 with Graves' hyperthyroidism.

This receptor carries the CDR3 CASSYSTLREAFF. The nucleotide sequence reads as follows: TGTGCCAGCAGTTACTCGACGCTACGTGAAGCTTTCTTT. The chain links TRBV6-2 or TRBV6-3 with TRBJ1-1; the D gene is not confidently resolved. According to the germline V gene, CDR1 reads MNHEY and CDR2 reads SVGEGT. Including the terminal cysteine and phenylalanine, the CDR3 comprises 13 residues. Solely the CDR3 DNA is kept, with 39 bases framed from the first base. V sheds 0 bases and J sheds 7 bases, leaving 9 bases between their ends.